Following are 32 T cell receptor beta chains from one sample sequenced in a study of T cell clones after liver transplantation. Data came from immunoSEQ multiplex PCR; TCRdb stores just in-frame clones and leaves some out. The repertoire holds roughly 100,000 clones, with about 80% as singletons. The input for sequencing was CD4+ T cells from blood, taken around 48 months after liver transplant. These TCRs come from a human patient who received a liver transplant. The T cells may come from the graft donor.

CDR3 loop: CASSFYSTGVGELFF. The DNA for the CDR3 is TGTGCCAGCAGCTTTTATTCGACAGGGGTCGGGGAGCTGTTTTTT. The rearrangement uses TRBV7-9 and TRBJ2-2; TRBD1 agrees at 8 bases. This CDR3 is built from 15 residues. Germline V gene data show CDR1 as SEHNR and CDR2 as FQNEAQ (reference sequence). V lost 3 bases to trimming and J lost 7 bases; unmatched junction nucleotides: 7.

The CDR3: CAWSVSPGRNTEAFF. CDR3 DNA: TGTGCCTGGAGTGTATCGCCCGGAAGGAACACTGAAGCTTTCTTT. The V gene is TRBV30, the J gene TRBJ1-1; no firm D call. V lost 0 bases and J lost 1, with 12 bases in between. Germline V gene lookup returns CDR1 GTSNPN and CDR2 SVGIG (reference sequence). There are 15 residues in the CDR3.

This chain links TRBV6-1 with TRBJ2-2, with TRBD1 matching 7 bases. The germline gives CDR1 MNHNS, CDR2 SASEGT. The CDR3 has 14 amino acids. Germline trimming cut 7 bases from V and 1 base from J; bases unmatched to any gene: 3. The CDR3 DNA reads as TGTGCCAGCACCGGGACAGTGAACACCGGGGAGCTGTTTTTT. It codes for CASTGTVNTGELFF.

The sample holds many counts of this clone. The chain links TRBV7-9 to TRBJ2-5, with D possibly being TRBD1 or TRBD2 (5 bases each). Germline V lookup: CDR1 SEHNR, CDR2 FQNEAQ (reference sequence). V lost 2 bases and J 4 bases, leaving 20 bases between the germline ends. This CDR3 comprises 17 residues. The CDR3 here is CASSLPQGLRAGETQYF. For the CDR3, the DNA is TGTGCCAGCAGCTTACCCCAGGGTTTACGTGCGGGAGAGACCCAGTACTTC.

This chain uses TRBV5-4 with TRBJ1-5; 8 bases match TRBD1. The V gene's germline CDR1 is SGHNT and CDR2 YYREEE (reference sequence). The V segment lost 0 bases and the J segment 4 bases; nucleotides outside the gene matches: 3. This CDR3 spans 15 amino acids. As DNA, the CDR3 is TGTGCCAGCAGCTTGGAAAGACAGGGGAATCAGCCCCAGCATTTT. This gives the protein CASSLERQGNQPQHF.

The rearrangement links TRBV6-1 to TRBJ1-5; 8 bases align to TRBD1. Germline CDR1 reads MNHNS; CDR2 reads SASEGT. CDR3 length: 15 residues. V lost 10 bases and J lost 1; bases outside the gene matches: 9. The CDR3 is CATGQGSYSNQPQHF. The DNA of the CDR3 is TGTGCCACCGGACAGGGCTCCTACAGCAATCAGCCCCAGCATTTT.

As for this clone: The same CDR3 can be traced to other DNA sequences in this sample. This rearrangement joins TRBV18 to TRBJ1-5; no firm D call. The V and J ends lost 6 bases and 4 bases respectively, with 10 bases between them. Germline V CDR1 and CDR2: KGHSH, LQKENI. This CDR3 spans 13 amino acids. In nucleotides, the CDR3 is TGTGCCAGCTCCCGAACAGAAAATCAGCCCCAGCATTTT. Translating gives CASSRTENQPQHF. Drawing the rest from reference TRBV18 and TRBJ1-5, the complete variable domain is NAGVMQNPRHLVRRRGQEARLRCSPMKGHSHVYWYRQLPEEGLKFMVYLQKENIIDESGMPKERFSAEFPKEGPSILRIQQVVRGDSAAYFCASSRTENQPQHFGDGTRLSIL.

The rearrangement joins TRBV18 to TRBJ1-5; 7 bases map to TRBD1. The CDR3 is made up of 16 amino acids. Germline trimming cut 0 bases from V and 2 bases from J; bases unmatched to any gene: 4. The germline gives CDR1 KGHSH, CDR2 LQKENI. In DNA, the CDR3 is TGTGCCAGCTCACCACCGGGTACAGGGGGCAATCAGCCCCAGCATTTT. It yields the protein CASSPPGTGGNQPQHF. Looking up the rest from reference TRBV18 and TRBJ1-5 gives the full variable domain: NAGVMQNPRHLVRRRGQEARLRCSPMKGHSHVYWYRQLPEEGLKFMVYLQKENIIDESGMPKERFSAEFPKEGPSILRIQQVVRGDSAAYFCASSPPGTGGNQPQHFGDGTRLSIL.

The V gene is TRBV2, the J gene TRBJ2-2; the D is unclear. Between the trimmed V and J ends, which lost 7 bases and 1 base, there was a span of 10 bases. The germline gives CDR1 SNHLY, CDR2 FYNNEI. The CDR3 has 14 residues. The CDR3 spells CASTLSGNTGELFF. CDR3 in DNA: TGTGCCAGCACTCTATCGGGGAACACCGGGGAGCTGTTTTTT.

This clone has only a few counts. The gene calls are TRBV27 and TRBJ2-1; D uncertain. Trimming took off 3 bases at V and 2 bases at J, with 8 bases between the two ends. This CDR3 comprises 14 residues. CDR1 is MNHEY and CDR2 is SMNVEV in the germline V gene (reference sequence). CDR3 DNA sequence: TGTGCCAGCAGTTTGAGACGGCCCTACAATGAGCAGTTCTTC. Amino acids: CASSLRRPYNEQFF.

The CDR3 coding sequence is TGCGCCAGCATGTCGAGACAGACAGTGGGTGAGCAGTTCTTC. As protein: CASMSRQTVGEQFF. V and J are TRBV5-1 and TRBJ2-1, with D tentatively TRBD1 (5 bases). The ends were cut back, 6 bases at V and 9 bases at J, with 19 bases in the middle. The length of the CDR3 is 14 residues. Germline lookup yields CDR1 SGHRS and CDR2 YFSETQ. Drawing the rest from reference TRBV5-1 and TRBJ2-1, the complete variable domain is KAGVTQTPRYLIKTRGQQVTLSCSPISGHRSVSWYQQTPGQGLQFLFEYFSETQRNKGNFPGRFSGRQFSNSRSEMNVSTLELGDSALYLCASMSRQTVGEQFFGPGTRLTVL.

This clone was recorded a few times. V gene TRBV7-8 combines with J gene TRBJ1-5; D remains ambiguous. Germline CDR1 is SGHVS and CDR2 is FQNEAQ. V lost 4 bases to trimming and J lost 2 bases, with 6 bases between them. The length of the CDR3 is 13 residues. CDR3 DNA: TGTGCCAGCAGCTCCAATGGCAATCAGCCCCAGCATTTT. It is translated as CASSSNGNQPQHF.

This sequence joins TRBV9 and TRBJ1-1; TRBD1 is a possible D gene (5 bases). The CDR3 length is 15 residues. Germline-derived CDR1 and CDR2 are SGDLS and YYNGEE. Trimming removed 3 bases from V and 6 bases from J, with 18 bases in between. The CDR3 nucleotides are TGTGCCAGCAGCGCTTCCGGGACTGTGAGTGCTGAAGCTTTCTTT. Translated, it gives CASSASGTVSAEAFF.

The gene calls are TRBV19 and TRBJ1-1; D remains unclear. Between the trimmed V and J ends, which lost 7 bases and 1 base, there was a span of 10 bases. The CDR3 is 13 amino acids. CDR1 and CDR2 from the germline V gene are LNHDA and SQIVND (reference sequence). CDR3 sequence reads: CASTKAGNTEAFF. CDR3 in DNA: TGTGCCAGTACGAAGGCAGGGAACACTGAAGCTTTCTTT.

The chain couples TRBV12-5 to TRBJ2-2, with TRBD2 matching 9 bases. V shed 5 bases, J shed 1 base, and the junction held 5 bases outside the gene matches. From germline, CDR1 is LGHNT and CDR2 FRNRAP. There are 16 residues in the CDR3. CDR3 sequence reads: CASGRIAGENTGELFF. The CDR3, as DNA: TGTGCTAGTGGTCGGATAGCGGGGGAGAACACCGGGGAGCTGTTTTTT.

The V call is TRBV29-1, the J call TRBJ1-4, with 7 positions matching TRBD1. The CDR3 is 14 residues long. Germline trimming cut 5 bases from V and 8 bases from J; bases unmatched to any gene: 11. Germline V gene data show CDR1 as SQVTM and CDR2 as ANQGSEA. The CDR3 region is CSVRPRGRGEKLFF. CDR3 in DNA: TGCAGCGTTCGGCCCCGGGGCAGGGGGGAAAAACTGTTTTTT.

The genes are TRBV19 and TRBJ2-5; unclear D gene. CDR1 is LNHDA and CDR2 is SQIVND in the germline V gene (reference sequence). Trimming left V 3 bases short and J 2 bases short, with 7 bases between. This CDR3 has 13 residues. The CDR3 reads CASSIGLQETQYF. In nucleotides, the CDR3 is TGTGCCAGTAGTATTGGCCTACAAGAGACCCAGTACTTC.

This chain connects TRBV7-8 to TRBJ2-1; TRBD2 agrees at 7 bases. Germline V lookup: CDR1 SGHVS, CDR2 FQNEAQ. The CDR3 is 15 residues long. V gave up 8 bases and J gave up 6 bases; unmatched junction bases: 13. The CDR3 sequence: CASSLAGVSFNEQFF. CDR3 bases: TGTGCCAGCTCCCTCGCGGGGGTGAGTTTCAATGAGCAGTTCTTC.

This clone was seen more than once but under ten times. The rearrangement uses TRBV7-9 and TRBJ2-7; TRBD1 is a possible D gene (5 bases). V lost 2 bases, J lost 0 bases, and 11 bases lay in between. The CDR3 covers 15 residues. Per germline, CDR1 SEHNR and CDR2 FQNEAQ (reference sequence). CDR3 region: CASSLRSTDSYEQYF. The CDR3 nucleotides read TGTGCCAGCAGCTTAAGATCGACAGACTCCTACGAGCAGTACTTC.

In this sample, this clone turned up once. The rearrangement links TRBV14 to TRBJ2-7; 7 nucleotides agree with TRBD2. Per germline, CDR1 SGHDN and CDR2 FVKESK. The CDR3 spans 16 residues. After removal of 4 bases from V and 0 bases from J, the junction contained 9 bases not matched to a gene. CDR3 amino acids: CASSRTGGPSSYEQYF. The CDR3 nucleotides are TGTGCCAGCAGCCGGACGGGGGGACCTAGCTCCTACGAGCAGTACTTC.

This chain links TRBV2 with TRBJ2-3; unclear D gene. The germline V gene encodes CDR1 SNHLY and CDR2 FYNNEI. The CDR3 runs to 14 residues. Deletions cut 1 base from V and 6 bases from J, with 11 bases between. The CDR3 DNA reads TGTGCCAGCAGTGAAGGGAGAGCGTCCGATACGCAGTATTTT. Protein: CASSEGRASDTQYF.

A single count supports this clone. J is TRBJ2-1 and V is TRBV7-8; D may be TRBD1 or TRBD2 (5 bases each). The germline V and J ends were trimmed by 6 bases and 9 bases, with 15 bases remaining between them. CDR3 length: 13 amino acids. Germline V gene sequence: CDR1 SGHVS, CDR2 FQNEAQ. CDR3 bases: TGTGCCAGCAGTACCAGGGTGGGACCTGAGCAGTTCTTC. Translated: CASSTRVGPEQFF.

The chain couples TRBV4-1 to TRBJ2-4; D ambiguous. The V gene's germline CDR1 is MGHRA and CDR2 YSYEKL. Deletions cut 0 bases from V and 0 bases from J, with 12 bases between. The CDR3 extends over 17 amino acids. The CDR3 loop is CASSQDNGNLAKNIQYF. CDR3 sequence (DNA): TGCGCCAGCAGCCAAGATAATGGGAATTTAGCCAAAAACATTCAGTACTTC.

The chain carries TRBV19 and TRBJ2-3; the match to TRBD2 covers 13 bases. Germline V CDR1 and CDR2: LNHDA, SQIVND (reference sequence). There are 16 residues in the CDR3. V lost 5 bases, J lost 2 bases, and 4 bases stayed unmatched. CDR3 amino acids: CASSSGLAGYTDTQYF. For the CDR3, the DNA is TGTGCCAGTAGTTCGGGACTAGCGGGATACACAGATACGCAGTATTTT.

This chain connects TRBV5-1 to TRBJ2-1, with no clear D. V lost 0 bases, J lost 9 bases, and 4 bases lay in between. The germline V gene encodes CDR1 SGHRS and CDR2 YFSETQ. This CDR3 is built from 11 residues. The DNA of the CDR3 is TGCGCCAGCAGCTTGGCCGCTGAGCAGTTCTTC. Its protein is CASSLAAEQFF. The full variable domain, completed using reference TRBV5-1 and TRBJ2-1, is KAGVTQTPRYLIKTRGQQVTLSCSPISGHRSVSWYQQTPGQGLQFLFEYFSETQRNKGNFPGRFSGRQFSNSRSEMNVSTLELGDSALYLCASSLAAEQFFGPGTRLTVL.

The table lists this clone with a count of one. The V gene is TRBV9, the J gene TRBJ2-4, with a weak D call TRBD1 (6 bases). CDR1 SGDLS and CDR2 YYNGEE come from the germline V gene. With 3 bases removed from V and 6 bases from J, the gap between germline ends came to 16 bases. CDR3 length equals 15 residues. The CDR3 coding sequence is TGTGCCAGCAGCGCCACCCCCGGACAGCTAAACATTCAGTACTTC. As protein: CASSATPGQLNIQYF.

The chain uses TRBV27 and TRBJ2-5; 7 bases map to TRBD2. Germline CDR1 is MNHEY and CDR2 is SMNVEV (reference sequence). The CDR3 loop spans 16 amino acids. J was trimmed by 4 bases and V by 2 bases; bases with no gene match: 10. CDR3 in amino acids: CASSLRREGGRETQYF. CDR3 sequence (DNA): TGTGCCAGCAGTTTAAGAAGGGAGGGAGGTCGAGAGACCCAGTACTTC.

The chain recombines TRBV27 with TRBJ2-5; TRBD1 is a possible D gene (6 bases). Per germline, CDR1 MNHEY and CDR2 SMNVEV (reference sequence). The V end was cut by 8 bases, the J end by 3 bases, with 16 bases between. CDR3 size: 14 residues. CDR3 protein: CASCPGHLKETQYF. Here the CDR3 DNA reads TGTGCCAGCTGCCCGGGACATTTAAAAGAGACCCAGTACTTC.

The V call is TRBV7-9, the J call TRBJ2-2; the match to TRBD1 covers 9 bases. V lost 9 bases, J lost 5 bases, and 1 base stayed unmatched. This CDR3 contains 12 residues. Germline assignment: CDR1 SEHNR and CDR2 FQNEAQ (reference sequence). The CDR3 is CARQGATGELFF. The CDR3 region has the DNA TGTGCCAGACAGGGGGCGACCGGGGAGCTGTTTTTT.

This clone was counted a single time. The chain recombines TRBV4-2 with TRBJ1-2, with D maybe TRBD1 (5 bases). Germline lookup yields CDR1 LGHNA and CDR2 YNFKEQ. The V end was cut by 2 bases, the J end by 7 bases, with 17 bases between. The CDR3 consists of 15 residues. The CDR3 is CASSQPEGSVFGYTF. CDR3 bases: TGTGCCAGCAGCCAACCCGAGGGGAGCGTCTTTGGCTACACCTTC.

The chain combines TRBV27 with TRBJ1-6, with D possibly TRBD1 on 6 matching bases. There are 16 residues in the CDR3. Deletions cut 6 bases from V and 0 bases from J, with 12 bases between. Germline loops: CDR1 MNHEY, CDR2 SMNVEV (reference sequence). Here the CDR3 reads CASSPGQSSYNSPLHF. For the CDR3, the DNA is TGTGCCAGCAGCCCTGGACAGAGCTCCTATAATTCACCCCTCCACTTT.

The rearrangement uses TRBV7-6 and TRBJ2-7; TRBD1 matches 8 bases. The germline V gene encodes CDR1 SGHVS and CDR2 FNYEAQ. The CDR3 has 13 residues. Trimming removed 4 bases from V and 9 bases from J; junction bases left unmatched: 8. The CDR3 spells CASSSNQGQAQYF. DNA of the CDR3: TGTGCCAGCAGCTCCAATCAGGGACAGGCGCAGTACTTC.